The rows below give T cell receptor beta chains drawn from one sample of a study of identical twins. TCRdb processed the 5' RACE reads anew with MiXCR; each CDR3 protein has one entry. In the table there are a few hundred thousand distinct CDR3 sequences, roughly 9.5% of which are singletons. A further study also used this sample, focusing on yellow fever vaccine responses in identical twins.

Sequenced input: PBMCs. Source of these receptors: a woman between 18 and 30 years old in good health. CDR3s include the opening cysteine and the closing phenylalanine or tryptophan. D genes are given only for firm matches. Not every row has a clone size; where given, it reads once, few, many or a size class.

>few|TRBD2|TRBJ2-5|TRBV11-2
TGTGCCAGCAGCCCGAAAGTAATACTAGCGGGAGCAGAGACCCAGTACTTC
CASSPKVILAGAETQYF
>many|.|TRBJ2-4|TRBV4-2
TGTGCCAGCAGCCAAGATGATATTGCCAAAAACATTCAGTACTTC
CASSQDDIAKNIQYF
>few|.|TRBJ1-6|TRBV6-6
TGTGCCAGCAGCCCCGGTTCACCCCTCCACTTT
CASSPGSPLHF
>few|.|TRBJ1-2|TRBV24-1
TGTGCCACCAGTGATCCCCCGGGGGCTGGCTACACCTTC
CATSDPPGAGYTF
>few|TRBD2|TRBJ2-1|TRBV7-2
TGTGCCAGCAGCTTAGCGGGACTAGCGGGAGTTGATGAGCAGTTCTTC
CASSLAGLAGVDEQFF
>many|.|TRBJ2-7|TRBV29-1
TGCAGCGTTGCGTCCTACGAGCAGTACTTC
CSVASYEQYF
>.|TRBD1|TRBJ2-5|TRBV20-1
TGCAGTGCTACCTCATGGGACAGGCCGCAAGAGACCCAGTACTTC
CSATSWDRPQETQYF
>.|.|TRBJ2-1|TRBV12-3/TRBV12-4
TGTGCCAGCCCATTGGAGGGGCACTCGACGTACAATGAGCAGTTCTTC
CASPLEGHSTYNEQFF
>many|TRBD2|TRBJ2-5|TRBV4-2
TGTGCCAGCAGCCAAACTGGGACTAGCGGGGAAGAGACCCAGTACTTC
CASSQTGTSGEETQYF
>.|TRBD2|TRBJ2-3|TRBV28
TGTGCCAGCAGATATCAGTTGGGGGAGGGTACGCAGTATTTT
CASRYQLGEGTQYF
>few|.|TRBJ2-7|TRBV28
TGTGCCAGTCGGGCGACAGTCCGGGTAGCCTACGAGCAGTACTTC
CASRATVRVAYEQYF
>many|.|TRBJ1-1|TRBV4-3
TGCGCCAGCAGCCAAGGAGGGGGGTACGCGACTGAAGCTTTCTTT
CASSQGGGYATEAFF
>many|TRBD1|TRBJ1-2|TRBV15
TGTGCCACCAGCAGTATCGGACAGGGTGGCTACACCTTC
CATSSIGQGGYTF
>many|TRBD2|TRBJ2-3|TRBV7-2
TGTGCCAGCAGCTTAGGAGCGGCGACTAGCGGGAGTGGAACGCAGTATTTT
CASSLGAATSGSGTQYF
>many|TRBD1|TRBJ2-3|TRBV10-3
TGTGCCATCAGTGACACAGGGGTTGATACGCAGTATTTT
CAISDTGVDTQYF
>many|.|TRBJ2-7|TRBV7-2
TGTGCCAGCAGCCCAAGGGGAGACAGACCCTACGAGCAGTACTTC
CASSPRGDRPYEQYF
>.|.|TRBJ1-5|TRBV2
TGTGCCAGCAGTGAAGAGAGGGCAGGTATGGAGCCCCAGCATTTT
CASSEERAGMEPQHF
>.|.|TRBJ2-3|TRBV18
TGTGCCACCAACCTCGACACGCCGACCGTGGATACGCAGTATTTT
CATNLDTPTVDTQYF
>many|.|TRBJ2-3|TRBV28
TGTGCCAGCAGTTTCTCTGGGACGGAGAGCACAGATACGCAGTATTTT
CASSFSGTESTDTQYF
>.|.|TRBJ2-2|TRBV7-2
TGTGCCAGCAGCTTAGAACTAGTTGGGACCGGGGAGCTGTTTTTT
CASSLELVGTGELFF
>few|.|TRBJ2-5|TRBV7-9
TGTGCCAGCAGCTTCGGCGAGTACCAAGAGACCCAGTACTTC
CASSFGEYQETQYF
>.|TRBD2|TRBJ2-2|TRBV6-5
TGTGCCAGCAGTTGGAAGGGCGGGAGCGGAAGGTGGACCGGGGAGCTGTTTTTT
CASSWKGGSGRWTGELFF
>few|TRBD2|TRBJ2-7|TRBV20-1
TGCAGTGCTAGAGCAGCGGGAGTTCGAGCCTACGAGCAGTACTTC
CSARAAGVRAYEQYF
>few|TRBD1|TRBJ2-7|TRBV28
TGTGCCAGCAGTTTGACAGGGGGCCCTGCCAGCACCTACGAGCAGTACTTC
CASSLTGGPASTYEQYF
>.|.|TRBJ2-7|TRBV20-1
TGCAGTGCTATCAACCGCCGTGGAGCGGGCCCACCCTACGAGCAGTACTTC
CSAINRRGAGPPYEQYF
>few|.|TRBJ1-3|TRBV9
TGTGCCAGCAGCTTAGACATCACGGCTGGAAACACCATATATTTT
CASSLDITAGNTIYF
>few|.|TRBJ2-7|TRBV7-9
TGTGCCAGCAGCTTAGAGGCAGGGGTATGGTACGAGCAGTACTTC
CASSLEAGVWYEQYF
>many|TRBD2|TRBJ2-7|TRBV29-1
TGCAGCGTTGAGGGACTAGCGGGGGGCGCCTACGAGCAGTACTTC
CSVEGLAGGAYEQYF
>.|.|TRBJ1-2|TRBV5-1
TGCGCCAGCAGCTTTTCAGGGAACGGTGATGGCTACACCTTC
CASSFSGNGDGYTF
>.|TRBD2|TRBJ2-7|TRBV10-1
TGCGCCAGCAGTGAGAGGCTAGCGGGAGTTAACGAGCAGTACTTC
CASSERLAGVNEQYF
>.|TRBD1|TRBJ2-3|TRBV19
TGTGCCAGTAGTCCATGGACAGGGGGCACAGATACGCAGTATTTT
CASSPWTGGTDTQYF
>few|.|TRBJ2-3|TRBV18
TGTGCCAGCTCACCAATATCGACTAGCACAGATACGCAGTATTTT
CASSPISTSTDTQYF
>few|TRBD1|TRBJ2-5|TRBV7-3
TGTGCCAGCAGCGTGACAGGGCCCCAAGAGACCCAGTACTTC
CASSVTGPQETQYF
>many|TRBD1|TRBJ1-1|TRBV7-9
TGTGCCAGCAGAGAATTGGGACAGATGAACACTGAAGCTTTCTTT
CASRELGQMNTEAFF
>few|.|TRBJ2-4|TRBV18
TGTGCCAGCTCACCGGGCTCCCCGGCGGACATTCAGTACTTC
CASSPGSPADIQYF
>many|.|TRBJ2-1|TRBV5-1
TGCGCCAGCAGCTTTAGCAGGGTCGCCTACAATGAGCAGTTCTTC
CASSFSRVAYNEQFF
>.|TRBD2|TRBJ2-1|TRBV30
TGTGCCTGGAGTATCAGCGGGACCGGAGATGAGCAGTTCTTC
CAWSISGTGDEQFF
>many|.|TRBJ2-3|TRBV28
TGTGCCAGCAGTTTTGCCGTTAGCACAGATACGCAGTATTTT
CASSFAVSTDTQYF
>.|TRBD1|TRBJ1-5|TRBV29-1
TGCAGCGCCAAAACGACAGGGCCAGGCAATCAGCCCCAGCATTTT
CSAKTTGPGNQPQHF
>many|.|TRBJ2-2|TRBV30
TGTGCCGCAGTGACCCTAGCGCACACCGGGGAGCTGTTTTTT
CAAVTLAHTGELFF
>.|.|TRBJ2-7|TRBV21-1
TGTGCCAGCGGGAGGGAGCTCCTACGAGCAGTACTCCGTTTC
CASGRELLRAVLRF
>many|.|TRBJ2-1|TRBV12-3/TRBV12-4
TGTGCCAGCAGTTTGGGCAGCTACAATGAGCAGTTCTTC
CASSLGSYNEQFF
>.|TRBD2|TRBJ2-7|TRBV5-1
TGCGCCAGCAGCCTGGGACTAGCGGCTGATGGGGAGCAGTACTTC
CASSLGLAADGEQYF
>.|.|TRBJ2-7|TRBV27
TGTGCCAGCAGTTTATCAGTCGGAACCTACGAGCAGTACTTC
CASSLSVGTYEQYF
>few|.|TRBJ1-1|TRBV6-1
TGTGCCAGCGCCGGGGGGTCTATGACCGGGGACACTGAAGCTTTCTTT
CASAGGSMTGDTEAFF
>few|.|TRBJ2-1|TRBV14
TGTGCCAGCAGCCATAGCCAGGGGTGGTCCTACAATGAGCAGTTCTTC
CASSHSQGWSYNEQFF
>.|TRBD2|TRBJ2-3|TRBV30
TGTGCAGGAACCACGCGGGGGGGCTTCACAGATACGCAGTATTTT
CAGTTRGGFTDTQYF
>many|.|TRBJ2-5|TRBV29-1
TGCAGCGGGAACAGGGGAGGCCCGGAGACCCAGTACTTC
CSGNRGGPETQYF
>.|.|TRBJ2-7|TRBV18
TGTGCCAGCTCGGCGGACAGCACCGAGCAGTACTTC
CASSADSTEQYF
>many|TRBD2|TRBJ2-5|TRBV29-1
TGCAGCGTTGTCACTAGCGGGGGTGAGACCCAGTACTTC
CSVVTSGGETQYF
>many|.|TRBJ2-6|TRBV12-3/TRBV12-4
TGTGCCAGCAATCCCGACGGTGCCTCTGGGGCCAACGTCCTGACTTTC
CASNPDGASGANVLTF
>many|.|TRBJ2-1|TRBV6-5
TGTGCCAGCAGTTACTCGAGCCGTCCAAGTTCCTTCGATGAGCAGTTCTTC
CASSYSSRPSSFDEQFF
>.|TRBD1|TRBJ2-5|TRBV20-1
TGCAGTGCTACGGGACAGGGACAAGAGACCCAGTACTTC
CSATGQGQETQYF
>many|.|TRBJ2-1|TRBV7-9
TGTGCCAGCAGTTACTCGAGGAATGAGCAGTTCTTC
CASSYSRNEQFF
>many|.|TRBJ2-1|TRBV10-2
TGCGCCAGCAGTGAAATGGGCCAATCCGACAATGAGCAGTTCTTC
CASSEMGQSDNEQFF
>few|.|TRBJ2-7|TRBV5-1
TGCGCCAGCAGCTTGTTATCCAGCGGCGCTTACGAGCAGTACTTC
CASSLLSSGAYEQYF